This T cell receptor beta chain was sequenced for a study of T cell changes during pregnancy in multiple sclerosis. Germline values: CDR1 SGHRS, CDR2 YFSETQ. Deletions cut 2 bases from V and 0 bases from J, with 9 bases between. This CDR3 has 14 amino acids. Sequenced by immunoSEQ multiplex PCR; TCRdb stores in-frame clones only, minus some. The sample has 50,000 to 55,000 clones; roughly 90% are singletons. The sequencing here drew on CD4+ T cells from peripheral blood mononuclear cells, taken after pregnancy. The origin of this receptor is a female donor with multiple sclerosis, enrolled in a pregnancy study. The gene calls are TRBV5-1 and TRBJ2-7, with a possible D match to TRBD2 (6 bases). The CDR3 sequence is CASSLQTSSYEQYF. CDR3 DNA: TGCGCCAGCAGCTTACAGACTAGCTCCTACGAGCAGTACTTC.